This T cell receptor beta chain was found in a study of post-analysis software for immune sequencing data. The CDR3 contains 16 residues. The V and J ends lost 0 bases and 5 bases, in that order; junction bases with no gene match: 7. The V gene's germline CDR1 is DFQATT and CDR2 SNEGSKA (reference sequence). This clonotype appeared a few times. Its specificity is unknown. TCR beta libraries were prepared from cDNA with unique molecular identifiers. Between about 1 and 11 million T cells gave rise to hundreds of thousands of cDNA molecules. TCRdb reprocessed the PCR reads with MiXCR, giving one entry per CDR3 protein. The profile shows a few hundred thousand distinct CDR3 sequences, 39% of them singletons. Study-level findings and limits: TRBV5-6, TRBV5-1 and TRBV20-1 belonged to a set of roughly 5 TRBV segments that were more frequent in patients than controls. Clustering by F measure revealed strong co-clustering among samples prepared together in one batch.

This rearrangement joins TRBV20-1 to TRBJ2-2; 9 nucleotides match TRBD2. The source is a girl aged 2-10 years with multiple sclerosis. The material sequenced was blood. The CDR3 nucleotides are TGCAGTGCTAGAGATGGGGCTAGCGGGGAAACCGGGGAGCTGTTTTTT. This codes for CSARDGASGETGELFF.